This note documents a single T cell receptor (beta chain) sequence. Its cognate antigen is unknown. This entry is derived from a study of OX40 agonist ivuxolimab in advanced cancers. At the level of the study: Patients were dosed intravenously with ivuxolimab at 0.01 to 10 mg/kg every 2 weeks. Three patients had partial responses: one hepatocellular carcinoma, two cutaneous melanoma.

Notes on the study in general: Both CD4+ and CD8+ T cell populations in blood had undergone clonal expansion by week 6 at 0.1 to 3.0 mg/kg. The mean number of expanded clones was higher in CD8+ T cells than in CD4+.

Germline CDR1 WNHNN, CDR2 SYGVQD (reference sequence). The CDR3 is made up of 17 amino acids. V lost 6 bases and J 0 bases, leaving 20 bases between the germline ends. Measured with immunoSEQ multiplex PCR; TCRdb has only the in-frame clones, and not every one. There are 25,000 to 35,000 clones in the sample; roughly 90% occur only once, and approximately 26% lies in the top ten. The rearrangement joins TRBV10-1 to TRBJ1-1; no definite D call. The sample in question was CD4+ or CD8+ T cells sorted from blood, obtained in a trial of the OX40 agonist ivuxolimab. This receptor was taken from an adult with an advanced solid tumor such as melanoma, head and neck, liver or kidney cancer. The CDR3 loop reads CASSPGPRSRMNTEAFF. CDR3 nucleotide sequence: TGCGCCAGCAGCCCCGGACCCCGGAGCCGCATGAACACTGAAGCTTTCTTT.